These T cell receptor beta chains were read from a single sample in a study of blood T cell repertoires in COVID-19. Profiling relied on immunoSEQ multiplex PCR, and the TCRdb table lists in-frame clones only, not all of them. There are around 320,000 clones in the sample; around nine tenths occur only once, and less than 3.5% lies in the top ten. The sample consisted of PBMCs or T cells enriched from blood (not recorded which). These receptors were obtained from a woman between 45 and 60 years old who had been exposed to COVID-19. CDR3s include the opening cysteine and the closing phenylalanine or tryptophan. A D gene is named only where the DNA matches it firmly. Clone size appears in some rows only: once, few, many, or a class for an expanded clone.

abundance,j_gene,d_gene,v_gene,CDR3nt,CDR3aa
.,TRBJ2-7,TRBD2,TRBV19,TGTGCCAGTAGTCTGAGCGGGGGACAAACTTTACATGAGCAGTACTTC,CASSLSGGQTLHEQYF
.,TRBJ2-1,TRBD2,TRBV7-2,TGTGCCAGCAGCCCGGGGGTAGCGGGGGCCTACAATGAGCAGTTCTTC,CASSPGVAGAYNEQFF
.,TRBJ1-4,TRBD1,TRBV5-4,TGTGCCAGCAGGCCGGGACAGGGCGAAAAACTGTTTTTT,CASRPGQGEKLFF
.,TRBJ2-5,.,TRBV5-4,TGTGCCAGCAGCTTGGAAAAACGACAGGCGAACCACCAAGAGACCCAGTACTTC,CASSLEKRQANHQETQYF
.,TRBJ2-5,TRBD2,TRBV2,TGTGCCAGCATAAGGACTAGCGGGGGGGCGGAGACCCAGTACTTC,CASIRTSGGAETQYF
.,TRBJ1-3,.,TRBV19,TGTGCCAGTAGTTTCACAGGGAACGGAAACACCATATATTTT,CASSFTGNGNTIYF
.,TRBJ2-1,.,TRBV6-1,TGTGCCAGCAGTGAAGTTATAAGTTCAGGGGTCAATGAGCAGTTCTTC,CASSEVISSGVNEQFF
.,TRBJ2-1,.,TRBV5-1,TGCGCCAGCAGCTTGGACGGGAATGAGCAGTTCTTC,CASSLDGNEQFF
.,TRBJ1-2,.,TRBV30,TGTGCCTGGAGTCCACAAGCGAACTATGGCTACACCTTC,CAWSPQANYGYTF
.,TRBJ1-5,.,TRBV27,TGTGCCAGCAGTTCCTCAGGGGCGTATCAGCCCCAGCATTTT,CASSSSGAYQPQHF
once,TRBJ1-1,TRBD1,TRBV6-5,TGTGCCAGCAGTTCCCTCAAGACAGGGGGCACTGAAGCTTTCTTT,CASSSLKTGGTEAFF
.,TRBJ2-5,.,TRBV18,TGTGCCAGCTCACCATACTTCCAAGAGACCCAGTACTTC,CASSPYFQETQYF
.,TRBJ1-2,.,TRBV29-1,TGCAGCGCGGTCCCCCAGGGGCGCGGCTATGGCTACACCTTC,CSAVPQGRGYGYTF